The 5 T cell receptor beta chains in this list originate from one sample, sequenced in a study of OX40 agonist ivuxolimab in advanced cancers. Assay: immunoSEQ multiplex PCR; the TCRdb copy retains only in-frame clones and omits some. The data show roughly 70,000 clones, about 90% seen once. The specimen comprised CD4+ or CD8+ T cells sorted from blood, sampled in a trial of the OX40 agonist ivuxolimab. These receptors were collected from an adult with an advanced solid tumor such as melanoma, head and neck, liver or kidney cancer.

The CDR3 sequence: CASSLGDGPDTQYF. Here the CDR3 DNA reads TGTGCCAGCAGCTTGGGGGATGGTCCAGATACGCAGTATTTT. The genes are TRBV5-4 and TRBJ2-3; no clear D gene. The CDR3 length is 14 residues. The germline V gene encodes CDR1 SGHNT and CDR2 YYREEE (reference sequence). The V end lost 0 bases, the J end lost 4 bases, and 9 bases lay between the germline ends.

The CDR3 sequence is CASSRGEGTYNEQFF. The CDR3 nucleotides are TGTGCCAGCAGCCGAGGGGAGGGCACCTACAATGAGCAGTTCTTC. This sequence joins TRBV27 and TRBJ2-1; 7 nucleotides agree with TRBD2. V dropped 6 bases and J dropped 2; count of bases not matched to a gene: 7. Germline CDR1 is MNHEY and CDR2 is SMNVEV (reference sequence). This CDR3 is built from 15 residues.

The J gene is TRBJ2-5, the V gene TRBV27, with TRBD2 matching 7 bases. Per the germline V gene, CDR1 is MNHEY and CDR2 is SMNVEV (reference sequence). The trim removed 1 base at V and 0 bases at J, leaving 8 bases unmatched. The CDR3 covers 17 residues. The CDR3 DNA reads TGTGCCAGCAGTTTATTCCTCCCTAGCGGCTACCAAGAGACCCAGTACTTC. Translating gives CASSLFLPSGYQETQYF.

CDR3 residues: CASSDSPLADPTDTQYF. The CDR3 DNA is TGTGCCAGCAGTGACTCCCCTCTAGCGGACCCCACAGATACGCAGTATTTT. The rearrangement joins TRBV6-4 to TRBJ2-3; 7 bases fit TRBD2. This CDR3 has 17 amino acids. Trimming at V came to 0 bases and at J to 2 bases, leaving 8 bases not matched to a gene. Germline V gives CDR1 MRHNA, CDR2 SNTAGT.

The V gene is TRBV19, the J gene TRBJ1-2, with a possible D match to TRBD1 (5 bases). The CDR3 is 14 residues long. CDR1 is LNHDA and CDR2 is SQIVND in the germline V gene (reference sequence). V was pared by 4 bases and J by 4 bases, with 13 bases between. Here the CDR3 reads CASSTRGRRYGYTF. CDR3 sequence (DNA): TGTGCCAGTAGTACCCGGGGCAGACGCTATGGCTACACCTTC.